One TCR beta chain is described in this entry. Source study methods: For nucleated cells, counts were estimated from reference gene primer amplification. Profiling relied on immunoSEQ multiplex PCR, and the TCRdb table lists in-frame clones only, not all of them. V and J calls and clone size are copied from that table; D and trimming were computed from the DNA. The sample consists of 97,000 or so clones, around nine tenths of them appearing once. This specimen comes from a study of blood T cell repertoires in COVID-19. The overall study: COVID-19 samples, acute and convalescent, were from the United States, Italy and Spain.

Trimming shortened V by 6 bases and J by 8 bases, and 10 bases separated the two germline ends. There are 12 residues in the CDR3. The chain recombines TRBV12-3 or TRBV12-4 with TRBJ1-4; tentative D call: TRBD1 (5 bases). This clonotype was sampled from a man aged 55-75 years with acute or convalescent COVID-19. Input material: peripheral blood. DNA of the CDR3: TGTGCCAGCAGGCGGGGACTGGAAAAACTGTTTTTT. Its translation: CASRRGLEKLFF.